This T cell receptor beta chain came from a study of cytomegalovirus exposure and HLA in healthy donors (dated by TCRdb to the late 2010s). Turning to the overall study: According to an earlier analysis of several hundred of the donors, 150 million to 200 million T cells yielded some 110 million unique TCR beta sequences and 276 Gb of sequence data. An early release that covered about 600 HLA-typed donors contained around 300 gigabases of sequencing data and approximately 85 million unique TCR sequences. Among the roughly 430 genotyped donors, approximately 76% belonged to the genetic ancestry cluster associated with self-reported Caucasian donors. The study aimed to test whether cataloging public T cell receptors could reveal signatures of past pathogen exposure. The T cell repertoires of around 730 subjects were profiled by immunosequencing and related to cytomegalovirus serostatus. A separate validation cohort of 90 to 150 different subjects was used in addition to the roughly 700-subject first cohort. To predict cytomegalovirus infection status, the study combined high-throughput TCR immunosequencing, statistical association of individual TCRs with disease status, and machine learning. A later analysis re-analyzed previously published TCR beta repertoires from about 730 donors and added high-resolution HLA genotyping to study TCR occurrence patterns. In the later analysis, no new phenotypic data were used to find candidate immune exposures; instead, reliance was placed on TCR beta sequences and their occurrence across donors. To decide whether each TCR beta V gene segment behaved as functional or pseudogenic, an earlier analysis of over 500 of the donors relied on high-throughput TCR beta sequencing. Donor age, sex, ethnicity and CMV serostatus were collected together with the repertoire data. Genome-wide SNP genotypes for about three fifths of the roughly 670 donors were used in a later genetic analysis, which treated that subset as a discovery cohort. All discovery cohort repertoires had been generated on a single sequencing platform. Both class I and class II loci were covered by HLA typing, at four-digit resolution. The number of typed donors differed by locus: about 629-640 for A, B, C, DRB1 and DQB1; some 540 for DQA1; about 600 for DPA1; and about 470 for DPB1. Roughly 5 DR-DQ haplotypes were handled as single units for association and clustering because linkage in the cohort was strong. Across some 400 genotyped donors of the cohort, an average of roughly 250,000 unique TCR beta nucleotide sequences per donor were sequenced, and around 20% of those sequences were non-productive. General study outcomes and caveats: Because counts were too low, about 15 rarely observed V segments, including chromosome 9 orphons, were left out of the earlier analysis of several hundred of the donors. In an earlier analysis of more than 450 of the donors, most TCR beta V segments were observed in productive rearrangements about 87% or about 30% of the time, broadly matching IMGT annotations. While some public TCRs were present in many individuals, most TCR sequences turned up only very rarely across donors. According to a later genetic analysis, donors in an Asian-associated ancestry cluster had fewer N-insertions in productive TCRs than the roughly 670-donor mean. A few of the identified cytomegalovirus-associated TCR beta chains were confirmed in vitro to be specific for cytomegalovirus antigens. In a later analysis, most CMV-associated TCR beta chains were found to appear HLA-restricted, with HLA associations seemingly driven largely by CMV exposure. A total of fewer than 200 TCR beta chains were listed by the study as associated with cytomegalovirus. The 87-base-pair reads could not distinguish some IMGT-functional V segments, including TRBV6-2 and TRBV6-3, so those segments were excluded. Roughly uniform sequencing depth across donors was assumed in presence/absence analyses, although this assumption may not hold. The cohort was sequenced for TCR beta chains only, and without alpha or paired-chain data the features that could be detected were limited. At a false discovery rate of 0.05, a later analysis linked 16,951 TCR beta sequences to specific HLA alleles. In a later analysis, TCR association rates were found to vary across HLA loci, with the most associated TCRs seen for DRB1 alleles and the fewest for HLA-C alleles. A cluster of highly shared sequence variants was judged likely to be a technical artifact of the sequencing pipeline. A further reported finding was that TCR beta sequences accurately predicted the HLA-A and HLA-B alleles for most subjects in the first cohort. Because HLA typing was unavailable for some donors at each locus, only the typed subset was used in association tests. Immune exposure information for the cohort was limited to CMV serostatus. The authors suggested that the approach could potentially be extended to other disease states and immunological phenotypes. A later genetic analysis associated a missense DCLRE1C variant with V-gene and J-gene trimming of TCR beta chains, and an independent cohort replicated the association. Linkage disequilibrium might explain the correlated functional status among segregating V segments, but an unknown experimental factor could not be excluded. In both the original and validation cohorts, the classifier was reported to diagnose cytomegalovirus status with high specificity and sensitivity. A later analysis reported that several top co-occurrence clusters appeared linked to parvovirus B19, influenza, CMV and Epstein-Barr virus. In a later analysis, HLA-associated TCR beta chains showed more clonal expansion and lower generation probabilities than non-associated chains that were equally common. When HLA alleles, especially DR and DQ, strongly co-occurred, TCR associations were difficult to assign to individual alleles.

Comments on this clone: What antigen it recognizes has not been identified. Base qualities are not at hand, and no much larger clone is one base apart.

The library was made by the immunoSEQ multiplex PCR assay. For the multiplex PCR, a mixture combining 60 forward primers for TCR Vbeta segments and 13 reverse primers for TCR Jbeta segments was used. The CDR3 region of rearranged TCR beta genes was amplified from genomic DNA by a multiplex PCR assay. The Illumina HiSeq System was used to sequence the amplified TCR beta libraries as 87-base-pair reads. In the source study's methods: Across the roughly 700 repertoires, a later analysis counted approximately 83 million unique TCR beta chains, some 11 million of which were shared by at least two donors. A nearest-neighbor algorithm error-corrected the raw reads and collapsed the reads into unique sequences, merging closely related sequences to remove PCR and sequencing errors. Alignment of CDR3 sequences to IMGT reference sequences was used to assign V, D and J gene segments. For a sequence to be retained, a match of at least six nucleotides to both a V gene segment and a J gene segment was required. Rearrangements were called productive when the CDR3 lacked stop codons and stayed in frame with V and J; all others were non-productive. CDR3 was defined according to IMGT convention as the region running from the second conserved V-encoded cysteine to the conserved J-encoded phenylalanine. Sequences without an unambiguous match to a single V gene segment were excluded from the earlier analysis of about 640 of the donors. In an earlier analysis of several hundred of the donors, V segments were called functional above 56.7% productive rearrangements and were called segregating when the between-donor standard deviation exceeded 5%. A statistical classification framework was built for diagnosing cytomegalovirus status from the catalog of TCR beta chain sequences. In a later analysis, V and J genes were assigned by comparing TCR nucleotide sequences against IMGT/GENE-DB human TR gene sequences. The TCRdist pipeline was used in a later analysis to assign CDR3 sequences and most-parsimonious VDJ recombination scenarios. In a later analysis, each TCR beta chain was defined by its CDR3 amino acid sequence together with its V-gene family, and reads without a unique V-gene family were excluded. To address suspected cross-contamination and a sequencing artifact, a later analysis removed over 500 highly shared, low-generation-probability nucleotide sequences. In a later analysis, a clonal expansion index for each public chain was calculated from normalized within-repertoire ranks of inferred template counts. A later analysis computed generation probabilities with a VDJ recombination model fitted to out-of-frame rearrangements, and checked the results against IGoR. A later analysis scored TCR-TCR, TCR-HLA and TCR-CMV co-occurrence with hypergeometric tests, applying a repertoire-size bias correction to TCR pairs. False discovery rates were estimated in a later analysis by permuting HLA or CMV assignments 20 times. A later analysis grouped co-occurring TCRs with DBSCAN, adding TCRdist sequence similarity when clustering within HLA-allele-positive subsets. For co-occurrence clustering, repertoires with fewer than 30,000 or more than 120,000 public chains were excluded, along with four or five repertoires with anomalous nucleotide sharing. Held by TCRdb, this immuneACCESS table contains in-frame sequences only and omits some clones. Under half of the omission traces to an unresolved V gene where checked; the cause of the rest is unknown. The V and J calls and clone size come from that table; D and trimming were worked out from the DNA. The sample contains about 160,000 clones, about four fifths of them found a single time. Around 10% of the sample comes from the top ten.

In total, 500 to 700 healthy bone marrow donors made up the cohort. All cohort members were sampled while nominally healthy, although unrecorded immune exposures were likely present. The donor was CMV seropositive and belonged to the group of 270 or so seropositive cohort members. Every donor gave a peripheral blood sample, and the peripheral blood mononuclear cells from that sample were used for TCR beta sequencing. Genomic DNA extraction from the blood cell samples was performed with the Qiagen DNeasy Blood Extraction Kit. From the cysteine up to the phenylalanine, the CDR3 has a length of 17 residues. Kept here is only the CDR3 DNA, which spans 51 bases and is read in frame from base 1. From V the trimming removes 7 bases and from J it removes 10 bases, while the gene matches leave 16 bases of the junction unaccounted for. The germline V gene sets CDR1 to MDHEN and CDR2 to SYDVKM.

The rearranged segments are TRBV28 and TRBJ1-4; 12 central bases correspond to TRBD1. Sequencing input: PBMCs. The clonotype was recovered from a man aged 50 or older in good health and CMV-seropositive. Here is the DNA: TGTGCCAGCACCGAGGGACAGGGGGCGTACGTCGGTGGAAAACTGTTTTTT. The encoded protein is CASTEGQGAYVGGKLFF.